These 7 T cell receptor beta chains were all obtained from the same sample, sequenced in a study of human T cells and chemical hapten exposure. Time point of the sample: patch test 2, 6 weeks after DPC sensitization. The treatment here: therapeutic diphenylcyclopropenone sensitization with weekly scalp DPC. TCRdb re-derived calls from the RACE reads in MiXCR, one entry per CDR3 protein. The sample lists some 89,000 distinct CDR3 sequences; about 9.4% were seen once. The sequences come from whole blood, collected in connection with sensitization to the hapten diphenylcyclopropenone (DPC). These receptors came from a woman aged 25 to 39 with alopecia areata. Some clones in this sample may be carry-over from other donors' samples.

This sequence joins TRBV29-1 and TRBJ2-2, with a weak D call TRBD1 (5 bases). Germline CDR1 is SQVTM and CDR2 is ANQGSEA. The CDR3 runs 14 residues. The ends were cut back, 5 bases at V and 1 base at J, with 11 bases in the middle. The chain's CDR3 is CSVLVDKNTGELFF. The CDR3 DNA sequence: TGCAGCGTTTTAGTGGACAAGAACACCGGGGAGCTGTTTTTT.

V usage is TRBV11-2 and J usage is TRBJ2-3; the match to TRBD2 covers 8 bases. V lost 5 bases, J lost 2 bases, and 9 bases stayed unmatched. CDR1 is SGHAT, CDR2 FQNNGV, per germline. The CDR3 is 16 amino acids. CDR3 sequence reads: CASSVSGSPFTDTQYF. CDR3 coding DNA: TGTGCCAGCAGCGTCAGCGGGAGCCCTTTCACAGATACGCAGTATTTT.

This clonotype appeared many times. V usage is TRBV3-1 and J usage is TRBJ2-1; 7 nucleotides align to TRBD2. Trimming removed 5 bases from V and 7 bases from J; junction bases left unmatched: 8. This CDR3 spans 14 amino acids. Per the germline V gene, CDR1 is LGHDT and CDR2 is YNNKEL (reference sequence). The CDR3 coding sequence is TGTGCCAGCAGCGGGGGGGACTTCCCTAATGAGCAGTTCTTC. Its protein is CASSGGDFPNEQFF.

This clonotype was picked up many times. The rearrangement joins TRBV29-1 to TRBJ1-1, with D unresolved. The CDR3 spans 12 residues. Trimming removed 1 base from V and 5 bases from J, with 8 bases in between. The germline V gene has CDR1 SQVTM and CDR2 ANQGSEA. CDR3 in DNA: TGCAGCGTTGAAGCGGTGGGAACTGAAGCTTTCTTT. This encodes CSVEAVGTEAFF.

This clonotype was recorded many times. CDR3 protein: CASSRTYEQYF. As DNA, the CDR3 is TGTGCCAGCAGTCGTACCTACGAGCAGTACTTC. V gene TRBV5-4 combines with J gene TRBJ2-7; no clear D. Germline loops: CDR1 SGHNT, CDR2 YYREEE (reference sequence). The CDR3 is made up of 11 amino acids. V was shortened by 5 bases and J by 2 bases, with 5 bases between the two germline ends. Together with reference TRBV5-4 and TRBJ2-7, the CDR3 gives the full variable domain: ETGVTQSPTHLIKTRGQQVTLRCSSQSGHNTVSWYQQALGQGPQFIFQYYREEENGRGNFPPRFSGLQFPNYSSELNVNALELDDSALYLCASSRTYEQYFGPGTRLTVT.

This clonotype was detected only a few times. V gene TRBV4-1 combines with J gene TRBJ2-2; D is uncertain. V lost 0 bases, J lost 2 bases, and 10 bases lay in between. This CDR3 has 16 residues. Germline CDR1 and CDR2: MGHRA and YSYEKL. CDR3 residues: CASSQERAANTGELFF. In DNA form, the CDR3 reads TGCGCCAGCAGCCAAGAACGGGCAGCTAACACCGGGGAGCTGTTTTTT.

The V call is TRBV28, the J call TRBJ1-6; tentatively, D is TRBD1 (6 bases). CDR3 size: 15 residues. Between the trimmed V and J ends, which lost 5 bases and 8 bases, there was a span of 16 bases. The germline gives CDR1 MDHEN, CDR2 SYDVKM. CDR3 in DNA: TGTGCCAGCAGTGCCGGACAGCTTTTGTATTCACCCCTCCACTTT. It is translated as CASSAGQLLYSPLHF.